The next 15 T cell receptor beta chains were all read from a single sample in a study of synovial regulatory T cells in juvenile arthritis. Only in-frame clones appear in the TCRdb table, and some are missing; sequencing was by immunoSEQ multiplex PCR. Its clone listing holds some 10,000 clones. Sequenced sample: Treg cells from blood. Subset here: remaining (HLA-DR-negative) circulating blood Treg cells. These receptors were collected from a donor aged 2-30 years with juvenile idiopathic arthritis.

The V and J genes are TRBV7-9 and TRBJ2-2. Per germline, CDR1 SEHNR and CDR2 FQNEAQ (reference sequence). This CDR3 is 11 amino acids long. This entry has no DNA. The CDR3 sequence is CASRNPGPLDF. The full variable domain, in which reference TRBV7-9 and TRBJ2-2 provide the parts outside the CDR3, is DTGVSQNPRHKITKRGQNVTFRCDPISEHNRLYWYRQTLGQGPEFLTYFQNEAQLEKSRLLSDRFSAERPKGSFSTLEIQRTEQGDSAMYLCASRNPGPLDFGEGSRLTVL.

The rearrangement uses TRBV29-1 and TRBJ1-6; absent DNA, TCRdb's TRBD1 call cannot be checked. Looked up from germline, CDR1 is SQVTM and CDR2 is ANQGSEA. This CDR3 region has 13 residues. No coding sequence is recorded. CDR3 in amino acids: CSVRRTANSPLHF. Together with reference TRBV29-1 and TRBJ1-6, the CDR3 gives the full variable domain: SAVISQKPSRDICQRGTSLTIQCQVDSQVTMMFWYRQQPGQSLTLIATANQGSEATYESGFVIDKFPISRPNLTFSTLTVSNMSPEDSSIYLCSVRRTANSPLHFGNGTRLTVT.

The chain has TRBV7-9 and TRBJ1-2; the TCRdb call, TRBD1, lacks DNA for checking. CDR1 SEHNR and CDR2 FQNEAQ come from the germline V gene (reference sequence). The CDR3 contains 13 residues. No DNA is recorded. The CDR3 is CASSFPGGYGYTF.

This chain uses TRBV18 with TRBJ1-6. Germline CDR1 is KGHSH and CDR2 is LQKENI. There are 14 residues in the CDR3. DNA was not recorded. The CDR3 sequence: CASSYARWDSPLHF.

The CDR3 loop reads CASSLGGGRRTEAFF. The gene calls are TRBV5-6 and TRBJ1-1. Germline V gene sequence: CDR1 SGHDT, CDR2 YYEEEE. CDR3 length: 15 amino acids. There is no recorded DNA.

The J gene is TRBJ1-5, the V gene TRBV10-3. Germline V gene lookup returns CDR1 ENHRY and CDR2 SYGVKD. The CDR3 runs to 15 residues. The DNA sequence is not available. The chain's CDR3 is CAISESLSRNQPQHF.

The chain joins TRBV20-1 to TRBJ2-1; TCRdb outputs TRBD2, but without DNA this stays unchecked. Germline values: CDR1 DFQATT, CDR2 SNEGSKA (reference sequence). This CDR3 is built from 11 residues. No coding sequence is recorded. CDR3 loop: CSARGYLEQFF.

The CDR3: CAIGLSNYGYTF. V usage is TRBV10-3 and J usage is TRBJ1-2; TCRdb proposes TRBD1, but this gene call is untestable without DNA. This CDR3 contains 12 residues. No nucleotide data were recorded. Germline V lookup: CDR1 ENHRY, CDR2 SYGVKD.

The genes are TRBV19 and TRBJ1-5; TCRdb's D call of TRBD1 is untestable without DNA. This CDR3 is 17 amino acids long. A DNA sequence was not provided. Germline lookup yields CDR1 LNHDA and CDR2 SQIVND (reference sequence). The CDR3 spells CASSIVLGTVINQPQHF.

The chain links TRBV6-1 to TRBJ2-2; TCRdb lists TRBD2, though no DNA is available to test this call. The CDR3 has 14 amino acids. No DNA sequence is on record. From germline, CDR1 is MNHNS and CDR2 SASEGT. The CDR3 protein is CASRRDGGTGELFF.

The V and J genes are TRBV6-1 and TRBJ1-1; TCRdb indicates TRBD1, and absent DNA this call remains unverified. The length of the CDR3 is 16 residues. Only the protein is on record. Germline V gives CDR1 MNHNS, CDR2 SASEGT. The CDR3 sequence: CASSAVDRMRGTEAFF.

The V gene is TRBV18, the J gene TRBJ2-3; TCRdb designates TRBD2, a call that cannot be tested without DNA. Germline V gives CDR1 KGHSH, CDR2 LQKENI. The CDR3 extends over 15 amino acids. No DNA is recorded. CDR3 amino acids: CASSPGAGGTDTQYF.

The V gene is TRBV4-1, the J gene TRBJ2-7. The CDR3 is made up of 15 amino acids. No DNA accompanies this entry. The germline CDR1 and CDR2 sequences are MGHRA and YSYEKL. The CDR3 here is CASSREGQPNYEQYF.

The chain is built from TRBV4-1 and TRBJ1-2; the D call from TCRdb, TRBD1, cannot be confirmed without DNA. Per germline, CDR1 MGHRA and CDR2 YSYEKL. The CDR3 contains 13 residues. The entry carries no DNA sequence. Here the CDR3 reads CASSYTQGNGYTF.

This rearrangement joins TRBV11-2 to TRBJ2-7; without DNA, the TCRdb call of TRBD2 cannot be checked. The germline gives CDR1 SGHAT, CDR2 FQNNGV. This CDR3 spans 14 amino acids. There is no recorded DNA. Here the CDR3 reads CASSLGQWGGEQYF.